These 23 T cell receptor beta chains were all obtained from the same sample, sequenced in a study of blood T cells in healthy people across ages. A second PCR, run for roughly 7 to 12 cycles, used a sample-barcoded 5' primer plus a J-beta primer mix. TCRdb redid the calling of the 5' RACE reads with MiXCR, one entry per CDR3 protein. The sample records about 1.5 million distinct CDR3 sequences, roughly 40% being singletons. The source material was blood. Receptors originate from a woman between 18 and 29 years old in good health.

Turning to this clonotype: Germline and junction disagree at one end, which may indicate a read error. The J gene is TRBJ1-2, the V gene TRBV10-3, with 7 bases that match TRBD1. CDR1 and CDR2 from the germline V gene are ENHRY and SYGVKD. The CDR3 is 16 amino acids. The CDR3 region is CAIRDSGRQGVNGHTF. CDR3 DNA: TGTGCCATCAGAGACTCGGGCCGACAGGGAGTTAATGGCCACACCTTC.

This clonotype was seen a few times. The DNA of the CDR3 is TGTGCCAGCAGCCTGACAGGAACACAAGAGACCCAGTACTTC. Its translation is CASSLTGTQETQYF. The chain links TRBV7-3 to TRBJ2-5; a possible D gene is TRBD1 (6 bases). Germline lookup yields CDR1 SGHTA and CDR2 FQGTGA. This CDR3 has 14 residues. Trimming pared 5 bases from V and 2 bases from J, leaving 12 bases between.

This clonotype was picked up many times. The gene calls are TRBV11-2 and TRBJ1-5, with a possible D match to TRBD1 (5 bases). Trimming stripped 1 base from V and 0 bases from J, with 7 bases between. The CDR3 totals 15 residues. CDR1 and CDR2 from the germline V gene are SGHAT and FQNNGV. CDR3 region: CASSLGGVSNQPQHF. In nucleotides, the CDR3 is TGTGCCAGCAGCTTAGGGGGGGTTAGCAATCAGCCCCAGCATTTT.

This clonotype came up a few times. The chain carries TRBV6-6 and TRBJ1-2, with 8 bases fitting TRBD1. Germline trimming cut 2 bases from V and 4 bases from J; bases unmatched to any gene: 12. The CDR3 consists of 17 residues. The germline V gene has CDR1 MNHNY and CDR2 SVGAGI (reference sequence). Here the CDR3 DNA reads TGTGCCAGCAGTTACACCGGGACAGGCCCTCGGAGCTATGGCTACACCTTC. This gives the protein CASSYTGTGPRSYGYTF.

The chain combines TRBV29-1 with TRBJ2-7; 12 bases agree with TRBD2. Looked up from germline, CDR1 is SQVTM and CDR2 is ANQGSEA. The CDR3 is 12 amino acids. With 7 bases clipped from V and 7 bases from J, the junction kept 5 bases outside the gene matches. The CDR3 region is CSATSGSNEQYF. In nucleotides, the CDR3 is TGCAGCGCGACTAGCGGGAGTAATGAGCAGTACTTC.

The table lists this clonotype with a few counts. The CDR3: CAINPGQAHYGYTF. CDR3 bases: TGTGCCATCAACCCGGGACAGGCCCACTATGGCTACACCTTC. This chain uses TRBV10-3 with TRBJ1-2, with TRBD1 identical over 8 bases. Per the germline V gene, CDR1 is ENHRY and CDR2 is SYGVKD. V was clipped by 7 bases and J by 3 bases; unmatched bases: 7. This CDR3 region has 14 residues.

This chain joins TRBV7-9 and TRBJ1-1; no definite D call. Germline lookup yields CDR1 SEHNR and CDR2 FQNEAQ (reference sequence). The CDR3 totals 15 residues. Between the trimmed V and J ends, which lost 5 bases and 3 bases, there was a span of 16 bases. CDR3 sequence (DNA): TGTGCCAGCAGCCCAGTCCGGGGTCCGGACACTGAAGCTTTCTTT. Translated, it gives CASSPVRGPDTEAFF.

This clonotype was observed a handful of times. The chain links TRBV28 to TRBJ2-6; TRBD2 matches at 8 bases. The length of the CDR3 is 15 residues. Unmatched junction bases numbered 10, after V lost 2 bases and J lost 13 bases. From germline, CDR1 is MDHEN and CDR2 SYDVKM. The CDR3 DNA reads TGTGCCAGCAGTTTACCCAGCGGGGGTGTGGGAGTCCTGACTTTC. It translates to CASSLPSGGVGVLTF.

This clonotype appeared a few times. The chain couples TRBV7-2 to TRBJ2-1; TRBD1 is a possible D gene (5 bases). The germline V and J ends were trimmed by 1 base and 8 bases, with 9 bases remaining between them. This CDR3 is built from 13 residues. Germline V lookup: CDR1 SGHTA, CDR2 FQGNSA. The CDR3 is CASSLETVYEQFF. The CDR3 DNA reads as TGTGCCAGCAGCTTAGAGACAGTCTATGAGCAGTTCTTC.

This clonotype came up a few times. This chain joins TRBV12-5 and TRBJ2-7; unclear D gene. CDR3 length: 13 residues. The germline V gene has CDR1 LGHNT and CDR2 FRNRAP. Between the trimmed V and J ends, which lost 7 bases and 9 bases, there was a span of 19 bases. The CDR3 DNA follows: TGTGCTAGTGCCCGTAATGTGGGCACTTCGCAGTACTTC. The encoded protein is CASARNVGTSQYF.

Comments on this clonotype: A much more abundant neighbour one base away suggests this may be a read error. The chain employs TRBV12-3 or TRBV12-4 and TRBJ2-1; 11 bases line up with TRBD2. The CDR3 totals 15 residues. The J segment lost 13 bases and the V segment lost 4 bases, leaving 12 bases of the junction unmatched. CDR3 bases: TGTGCCAGCAGTTCCCGACTAGCGGGGAAAGAGACCCAGTTCTTC. This encodes CASSSRLAGKETQFF.

This chain uses TRBV5-1 with TRBJ2-3; 10 bases line up with TRBD1. The germline V gene has CDR1 SGHRS and CDR2 YFSETQ. V lost 4 bases to trimming and J lost 5 bases; unmatched junction nucleotides: 7. The CDR3 loop spans 15 amino acids. This chain's CDR3 is CASSNDRGRRDTQYF. For the CDR3, the DNA is TGCGCCAGCAGCAACGACAGGGGGCGCCGAGATACGCAGTATTTT.

This clonotype occurred a few times. The gene calls are TRBV28 and TRBJ2-5; weak D call: TRBD1 (6 bases). V lost 4 bases to trimming and J lost 2 bases, with 17 bases between them. Germline V gives CDR1 MDHEN, CDR2 SYDVKM. The CDR3 loop spans 16 amino acids. CDR3 protein: CASSSHPRQEQETQYF. The CDR3 bases are TGTGCCAGCAGTTCCCACCCGAGACAGGAACAAGAGACCCAGTACTTC.

The chain is built from TRBV27 and TRBJ2-5; TRBD2 is a possible D gene (6 bases). This CDR3 spans 16 amino acids. From germline, CDR1 is MNHEY and CDR2 SMNVEV (reference sequence). V lost 3 bases, J lost 2 bases, and 16 bases lay in between. As DNA, the CDR3 is TGTGCCAGCAGTTTGCTATCCGGGGGACGGCAAGAGACCCAGTACTTC. Residues: CASSLLSGGRQETQYF.

The rearrangement uses TRBV2 and TRBJ2-5, with TRBD2 matching over 7 bases. The germline gives CDR1 SNHLY, CDR2 FYNNEI. This CDR3 region has 16 residues. Trimming removed 3 bases from V and 11 bases from J; junction bases left unmatched: 18. This chain's CDR3 is CASSDRWEGTYNEQYF. CDR3 DNA sequence: TGTGCCAGCAGTGATCGGTGGGAGGGCACCTACAATGAGCAGTACTTC.

The chain has TRBV6-2 or TRBV6-3 and TRBJ1-6; a possible D gene is TRBD1 (5 bases). Germline CDR1 and CDR2: MNHEY and SVGEGT. V lost 5 bases to trimming and J lost 8 bases, with 19 bases between them. CDR3 size: 16 residues. The CDR3 here is CASSGLTDPVYSPLHF. Here the CDR3 DNA reads TGTGCCAGCAGTGGACTGACAGATCCCGTTTATTCACCCCTCCACTTT.

This clonotype was seen more than once but under ten times. The chain uses TRBV28 and TRBJ1-2; 10 nucleotides agree with TRBD1. Germline assignment: CDR1 MDHEN and CDR2 SYDVKM. The CDR3 runs to 12 residues. The ends lost 8 bases at V and 5 bases at J; junction bases unmatched: 2. The CDR3 here is CASGTGEYGYTF. CDR3 nucleotide sequence: TGTGCCAGCGGGACAGGGGAGTATGGCTACACCTTC.

This sequence joins TRBV12-3 or TRBV12-4 and TRBJ2-7; possibly TRBD1 or TRBD2 for D (5 bases each). The CDR3 consists of 14 residues. V gave up 7 bases and J gave up 0 bases, with 13 bases separating them. This chain's CDR3 is CASTRGRFSYEQYF. For the CDR3, the DNA is TGTGCCAGCACACGGGGACGGTTCTCCTACGAGCAGTACTTC.

This clonotype was seen a handful of times. The chain links TRBV25-1 to TRBJ2-1; the match to TRBD2 covers 8 bases. In germline, CDR1 is MGHDK, CDR2 SYGVNS. The CDR3 length is 17 residues. Losses at the gene ends were 4 bases for V and 8 bases for J; bases not matched to a gene: 16. CDR3 nucleotides: TGTGCCAGCAGTGGTCCCCCTATCAGCGGGAGTTTCGATGAGCAGTTCTTC. It is translated as CASSGPPISGSFDEQFF.

With respect to this clonotype: The junction and the germline gene differ at one end; a read error may be behind it. The chain uses TRBV4-1 and TRBJ1-2, with D possibly matching TRBD1 (5 bases). The CDR3 is made up of 14 amino acids. Germline V gives CDR1 MGHRA, CDR2 YSYEKL. CDR3 sequence (DNA): TGCACCAGCAGCCACCCGACAGACAGCTATGGCTACACCTTC. Its protein product is CTSSHPTDSYGYTF.

This chain connects TRBV10-3 to TRBJ2-7, with a possible D match to TRBD2 (5 bases). V was cut by 3 bases and J by 3 bases, with 15 bases left in between. The germline gives CDR1 ENHRY, CDR2 SYGVKD. The CDR3 spans 15 residues. CDR3 coding DNA: TGTGCCATCAGTGAACGACCGGCGGGTGGCTACGAGCAGTACTTC. Translated: CAISERPAGGYEQYF.

The rearrangement uses TRBV6-2 or TRBV6-3 and TRBJ2-2, with 12 bases identical to TRBD2. The ends lost 4 bases at V and 1 base at J; junction bases unmatched: 10. The CDR3 is 19 residues long. Germline lookup yields CDR1 MNHEY and CDR2 SVGEGT. The CDR3 sequence: CASSSQTSGSVWNTGELFF. The CDR3, as DNA: TGTGCCAGCAGTTCCCAGACTAGCGGGAGCGTCTGGAACACCGGGGAGCTGTTTTTT.

The chain joins TRBV3-1 to TRBJ2-7; TRBD2 aligns across 13 bases. The CDR3 loop spans 15 amino acids. Trimming cost V 4 bases and J 5 bases; bases outside gene matches: 5. In germline, CDR1 is LGHDT, CDR2 YNNKEL (reference sequence). The CDR3 spells CASSPRTSGGHEQYF. DNA for the CDR3: TGTGCCAGCAGCCCCAGGACTAGCGGGGGCCACGAGCAGTACTTC.